This record covers a single T cell receptor (beta chain). The data stem from a study of blood T cell repertoires in COVID-19. As for the study in general: Samples representing acute and convalescent COVID-19 were sourced from the United States, Italy and Spain. PBMCs, B-cell-depleted T cells, or T cells provided the cDNA or gDNA that made up the material.

Authors' processing steps: It was from reference gene primer amplification that nucleated cell counts were estimated. Measured with immunoSEQ multiplex PCR; TCRdb has only the in-frame clones, and not every one. V, J and clone size are taken as reported in that table, and D and trimming were inferred from the DNA itself. Of some 95,000 clones listed, around three quarters were seen once; the top ten hold 7%. The TCR comes from an older man with acute or convalescent COVID-19. The sample was peripheral blood.

CDR3 DNA sequence: TGTGCCCCGGGGGGCCCGAACTATGGCTACACCTTC. Its protein is CAPGGPNYGYTF. The chain combines TRBV7-9 with TRBJ1-2; the D gene is possibly TRBD1 (6 bases). Germline-derived CDR1 and CDR2 are SEHNR and FQNEAQ (reference sequence). V was cut by 11 bases and J by 2 bases, with 12 bases left in between. The CDR3 contains 12 residues.